This entry features one TCR beta chain sequence. Its antigen is unidentified. The sample comes from a study of beta chain features in type 1 diabetes. Study observations and caveats: Among all four CD4+ subsets, Type 1 diabetes patients had TCRB CDR3s that were moderately but significantly shorter.

TCRB transcripts that were expressed got sequenced, as all of the isolated RNA had been reverse transcribed. Repertoires were generated with immunoSEQ multiplex PCR, while TCRdb's copy carries only in-frame clones and drops some. The data hold 300,000 to 400,000 clones, with around 9.6% observed a single time. Germline values: CDR1 SGHTA, CDR2 FQGNSA. The CDR3 length is 15 residues. V was cut by 3 bases and J by 1 base, with 9 bases left in between. The source is a man between 25 and 39 years old with type 1 diabetes. The sequenced sample was central memory CD4+ T cells from blood. V gene TRBV7-2 combines with J gene TRBJ2-2, with TRBD1 as a possible D gene (5 bases). CDR3 loop: CASSFLGQNTGELFF. The CDR3 DNA sequence: TGTGCCAGCAGCTTCCTCGGACAGAACACCGGGGAGCTGTTTTTT.